These T cell receptor beta chains were read from a single sample in a study of T-cell reconstitution after alpha-beta-depleted transplantation in children. TCRdb passed the PCR reads through MiXCR, listing each CDR3 protein once. Among about 110,000 distinct CDR3 sequences listed, about 23% were seen once. The material sequenced was PBMCs, mostly from graft donor cells, taken 180 days after TCRalphabeta/CD19-depleted stem cell transplant. These receptors all come from a male patient aged 2 to 9 who had a stem cell transplant for chronic granulomatous disease, so the T cells may come from the graft donor. Each CDR3 is given with its conserved first and last residue. D genes are given only for firm matches. Size tells how often a clone was seen (once, few, many) or the class of an expanded clone, and some rows leave it out.

cdr3_nt cdr3_aa clone_size d_call j_call v_call
TGCGCCAGCAGCTTCTCCGACAGGAACACCGGGGAGCTGTTTTTT CASSFSDRNTGELFF few . TRBJ2-2 TRBV5-1
TGTGCCACCAGCCCACGAGCGGGACTAGCGAACGAGCAGTTCTTC CATSPRAGLANEQFF few TRBD2 TRBJ2-1 TRBV24-1
TGTGCCAGCAGCTTAGCGGGTCCAAGGGAGCAGTTCTTC CASSLAGPREQFF . . TRBJ2-1 TRBV7-6
TGCGCCAGCAGCTTGGTAGGGACGGACACCGGGGAGCTGTTTTTT CASSLVGTDTGELFF many . TRBJ2-2 TRBV5-1
TGCAGTGCTAGAGATCAGGGGCGCCCTAATGAAAAACTGTTTTTT CSARDQGRPNEKLFF many . TRBJ1-4 TRBV20-1
TGTGCCAGCTCACCACCGTCGGGTCAGCCCCAGCATTTT CASSPPSGQPQHF . . TRBJ1-5 TRBV18
TGTGCCAGCAGCTCTGGACAGGGGTATAATTCACCCCTCCACTTT CASSSGQGYNSPLHF . TRBD1 TRBJ1-6 TRBV5-5
TGCGCCAGCAGCCGATCATGGGAGACCCAGTACTTC CASSRSWETQYF . . TRBJ2-5 TRBV5-1
TGTGCCAGCAGCTTAATTACGGGAGTGGGTTACGAGCAGTACTTC CASSLITGVGYEQYF . . TRBJ2-7 TRBV7-2
TGCGCCAGCAGCTTGGGTGAGACAGGGGGCTTGGAGCAGTTCTTC CASSLGETGGLEQFF . TRBD1 TRBJ2-1 TRBV5-1
TGCGCCAGCAGCCAAGATCTGGGGATACCGAGATCGTCGCCTAACTATGGCTACACCTTC CASSQDLGIPRSSPNYGYTF . . TRBJ1-2 TRBV4-3
TGCGCCAGCAGCTTCGACAGTGAGACCCAGTACTTC CASSFDSETQYF . . TRBJ2-5 TRBV5-1
TGTGCCAGCAGCCAAGAGGAAAGTAGCTCGAACACCGGGGAGCTGTTTTTT CASSQEESSSNTGELFF few . TRBJ2-2 TRBV4-2
TGTGCCAGCAGCTTAAGAGGCGGGAGTAGCACAGATACGCAGTATTTT CASSLRGGSSTDTQYF . TRBD2 TRBJ2-3 TRBV7-3
TGTGCCAGCAGCCAAGAATCCGGCACGGATACGCAGTATTTT CASSQESGTDTQYF . . TRBJ2-3 TRBV4-2
TGTGCCAGCGGACCGAAAGAGACCCAGTACTTC CASGPKETQYF . . TRBJ2-5 TRBV18
TGCGCCAGCAGCTTGGGGACATTGAACACTGAAGCTTTCTTT CASSLGTLNTEAFF many . TRBJ1-1 TRBV5-1
TGCAGCGTTGAAAAGGACAGCCTCTATGGCTACACCTTC CSVEKDSLYGYTF few . TRBJ1-2 TRBV29-1
TGTGCCAGCAGCATACTAGCACCCACAGATACGCAGTATTTT CASSILAPTDTQYF many . TRBJ2-3 TRBV7-8
TGTGCCACCAGTGATTTGCGGCTGGGGCAGGGGTCCTACGAGCAGTACTTC CATSDLRLGQGSYEQYF . . TRBJ2-7 TRBV24-1
TGTGCCAGCAGCCAGACAGGGAGCTCTGGAAACACCATATATTTT CASSQTGSSGNTIYF few TRBD1 TRBJ1-3 TRBV6-1
TGTGCCAGCAGTTTCGGCAGGGCCTACACAGATACGCAGTATTTT CASSFGRAYTDTQYF . . TRBJ2-3 TRBV12-3/TRBV12-4
TGCAGCGTTGAATACGCCGGGTTTGATACGCAGTATTTT CSVEYAGFDTQYF few . TRBJ2-3 TRBV29-1
TGTGCCAGCAGCCCGGGACAGAGGAACACCGGGGAGCTGTTTTTT CASSPGQRNTGELFF . TRBD1 TRBJ2-2 TRBV7-2
TGTGCCACCCTAGGACCGGGGATTGGGGAAAACATTCAGTACTTC CATLGPGIGENIQYF . . TRBJ2-4 TRBV15
TGTGCCAGCAGTTCACAGGTCTCGAAATCCGAGCAGTACTTC CASSSQVSKSEQYF . . TRBJ2-7 TRBV27
TGTGCCAGCAGCCCAGGCCCCCTTTACGAGCAGTACTTC CASSPGPLYEQYF . . TRBJ2-7 TRBV12-3/TRBV12-4
TGTGCCAGCAGCTCCCTCATCGCCCCTGGCTACACCTTC CASSSLIAPGYTF few . TRBJ1-2 TRBV7-2
TGTGCCAGCAGTTTTAAGGGGGCAGGGCAGTTCTTC CASSFKGAGQFF many TRBD1 TRBJ2-1 TRBV12-3/TRBV12-4
TGTGCCAGCAGCCCGGGACAGGGTTCACCCCATACGCAGTATTTT CASSPGQGSPHTQYF . TRBD1 TRBJ2-3 TRBV12-3/TRBV12-4
TGTGCCAGCAGTTACGAGCGGGGGTTAAGTGAGCAGTTCTTC CASSYERGLSEQFF many TRBD2 TRBJ2-1 TRBV12-3/TRBV12-4
TGCAGCGTTGGGCCCGACCTCTTGGACAGGGCACATGGGGGAATCGTTATTACGCAGTATTTT CSVGPDLLDRAHGGIVITQYF . TRBD1 TRBJ2-3 TRBV29-1
TGTGCCAGCAGTTTATCTTTGGTAACGGGACTAGCTGGGAATGAGCAGTTCTTC CASSLSLVTGLAGNEQFF many TRBD2 TRBJ2-1 TRBV27
TGCAGTGCTAGCGGGGGACCCTACGAGCAGTACTTC CSASGGPYEQYF . . TRBJ2-7 TRBV20-1
TGCAGCGTCGGAGGGATCTACGAGCAGTACTTC CSVGGIYEQYF . . TRBJ2-7 TRBV29-1
TGTGCCAGCAGTTCCCCCCCGGGAGGCTACACCTTC CASSSPPGGYTF many . TRBJ1-2 TRBV6-5
TGTGCCAGCTCATCTTTGACAGGCCTGAACACCGGGGAGCTGTTTTTT CASSSLTGLNTGELFF many . TRBJ2-2 TRBV18
TGTGCCAGCAGTTATCGGACGGACTCCTACAATGAGCAGTTCTTC CASSYRTDSYNEQFF many . TRBJ2-1 TRBV7-9
TGCAGCTCGCGGGGACAAAAAAACACTGAAGCTTTCTTT CSSRGQKNTEAFF many . TRBJ1-1 TRBV29-1
TGCAGTGCTAGAGGTAGCGGGACACACAATGAGCAGTTCTTC CSARGSGTHNEQFF many TRBD2 TRBJ2-1 TRBV20-1
TGTGCCAGCAGCTCTTGGGGGCTTAAAAAAGCAGATGAGCAGTTCTTC CASSSWGLKKADEQFF . . TRBJ2-1 TRBV7-3